These 20 T cell receptor beta chains share one sample of origin, sequenced in a study of cytomegalovirus exposure and HLA in healthy donors. PCR was performed using 60 Vbeta and 13 Jbeta primers. Sequencing used immunoSEQ multiplex PCR; TCRdb keeps in-frame clones, though not all of them. Here the sample spans roughly 150,000 clones, roughly 75% being singletons. Sequencing was performed on PBMCs. These receptors were taken from a female donor in good health and CMV-seronegative.

The genes are TRBV6-6 and TRBJ1-2; D is possibly TRBD1 (5 bases). Germline values: CDR1 MNHNY, CDR2 SVGAGI (reference sequence). This CDR3 contains 13 residues. Trimming took off 5 bases at V and 6 bases at J, with 13 bases between the two ends. For the CDR3, the DNA is TGTGCCAGCAGTCTAGGGAGGGGTGATGGCTACACCTTC. Its translation is CASSLGRGDGYTF.

The chain links TRBV5-5 to TRBJ2-1; 8 nucleotides align to TRBD1. Per germline, CDR1 SGHKS and CDR2 YYEKEE (reference sequence). The CDR3 is made up of 15 amino acids. The V segment lost 4 bases and the J segment 5 bases; nucleotides outside the gene matches: 8. CDR3 loop: CASSPLVRGHNEQFF. CDR3 coding DNA: TGTGCCAGCAGCCCCCTTGTCAGGGGGCACAATGAGCAGTTCTTC.

V is TRBV7-6 and J is TRBJ2-5, with D uncertain. CDR1 is SGHVS, CDR2 FNYEAQ, per germline. The germline V and J ends were trimmed by 4 bases and 1 base, with 13 bases remaining between them. The CDR3 covers 15 residues. The CDR3 DNA is TGTGCCAGCAGCTCGGTGACCGGGTTCCAAGAGACCCAGTACTTC. Encoded protein: CASSSVTGFQETQYF.

V gene TRBV6-1 combines with J gene TRBJ2-7, with 13 bases identical to TRBD2. J lost 0 bases, V lost 0 bases, and 11 bases had no gene match. This CDR3 is built from 20 residues. Germline lookup yields CDR1 MNHNS and CDR2 SASEGT. CDR3 loop: CASSEAGKLAGGPSSYEQYF. The CDR3 DNA is TGTGCCAGCAGTGAAGCAGGCAAACTAGCGGGAGGGCCGAGCTCCTACGAGCAGTACTTC.

The rearrangement links TRBV18 to TRBJ2-1, with TRBD2 matching over 10 bases. The CDR3 contains 13 residues. CDR1 and CDR2 (germline): KGHSH, LQKENI. V shed 2 bases and J 8 bases; nucleotides not matched to a gene: 0. CDR3 loop: CASSPGTSDEQFF. CDR3 DNA: TGTGCCAGCTCACCAGGGACTAGCGATGAGCAGTTCTTC.

Of note for this clone: Mismatch with germline at one junction end may stem from a read error. This chain joins TRBV5-8 and TRBJ2-5, with a tentative D call TRBD2 (6 bases). This CDR3 region has 13 residues. Germline V gives CDR1 SGHTS, CDR2 YDEGEE. The CDR3 DNA is TGCGCCAGCAGCCCCTCAGGACCGGGGGAGCAGTACTTC. Translating gives CASSPSGPGEQYF.

The chain couples TRBV18 to TRBJ1-6; D is ambiguous. Germline lookup yields CDR1 KGHSH and CDR2 LQKENI. The germline V and J ends were trimmed by 8 bases and 9 bases, with 14 bases remaining between them. This CDR3 comprises 13 residues. The CDR3 sequence is CASAAGRPSPLHF. Written as DNA, the CDR3 is TGTGCCAGCGCGGCGGGGAGGCCTTCACCCCTCCACTTT.

The chain carries TRBV6-5 and TRBJ1-1, with 7 bases matching TRBD1. The CDR3 consists of 16 residues. V shed 0 bases and J 0 bases; nucleotides not matched to a gene: 4. Germline V lookup: CDR1 MNHEY, CDR2 SVGAGI. CDR3 loop: CASSYSPGGLNTEAFF. Here the CDR3 DNA reads TGTGCCAGCAGTTACTCTCCAGGGGGACTGAACACTGAAGCTTTCTTT.

The genes are TRBV30 and TRBJ2-3; 7 bases match TRBD2. The V gene's germline CDR1 is GTSNPN and CDR2 SVGIG (reference sequence). The length of the CDR3 is 14 residues. The ends lost 3 bases at V and 5 bases at J; junction bases unmatched: 8. CDR3 amino acids: CAWRGEREEDTQYF. For the CDR3, the DNA is TGTGCCTGGAGGGGAGAGCGGGAAGAAGATACGCAGTATTTT.

CDR3 in DNA: TGTGCCAGCAGCCAAAACAAGGGACTGAGCTCTGGAAACACCATATATTTT. Protein: CASSQNKGLSSGNTIYF. The V call is TRBV14, the J call TRBJ1-3; perhaps TRBD1 as D (5 bases). The CDR3 length is 17 residues. Germline V lookup: CDR1 SGHDN, CDR2 FVKESK. Deletions cut 2 bases from V and 0 bases from J, with 14 bases between.

The gene calls are TRBV6-1 and TRBJ2-1, with D perhaps matching TRBD2 (6 bases). V was cut by 4 bases and J by 8 bases, with 21 bases left in between. The CDR3 covers 16 residues. The germline gives CDR1 MNHNS, CDR2 SASEGT. The CDR3 DNA is TGTGCCAGCAGTGTTACCGGGACTGGGCCAGGCGATGAGCAGTTCTTC. Protein product: CASSVTGTGPGDEQFF.

This clone appeared once. At one of its ends the junction is not consistent with the germline gene, which may arise from a read error. The chain is built from TRBV6-4 and TRBJ2-3; TRBD1 agrees at 11 bases. CDR1 MRHNA and CDR2 SNTAGT come from the germline V gene. CDR3 length: 14 amino acids. Here the CDR3 reads CASSGTGGADMQYF. Written as DNA, the CDR3 is TGTGCCAGCAGTGGGACAGGGGGCGCAGATATGCAGTATTTT.

This chain joins TRBV27 and TRBJ1-5; no clear D gene. The CDR3 runs 15 residues. Germline V CDR1 and CDR2: MNHEY, SMNVEV (reference sequence). The V end lost 2 bases, the J end lost 1 base, and 9 bases lay between the germline ends. The CDR3 bases are TGTGCCAGCAGTTTAGAATACGCGAGCAATCAGCCCCAGCATTTT. It specifies CASSLEYASNQPQHF.

V and J are TRBV7-8 and TRBJ1-2; 7 nucleotides line up with TRBD1. After removal of 4 bases from V and 0 bases from J, the junction contained 11 bases not matched to a gene. Per the germline V gene, CDR1 is SGHVS and CDR2 is FQNEAQ. The CDR3 has 17 residues. CDR3 amino acids: CASSYPRLGTANYGYTF. DNA for the CDR3: TGTGCCAGCAGCTACCCCAGGCTGGGGACAGCTAACTATGGCTACACCTTC.

This clone has a single count. The chain couples TRBV5-1 to TRBJ2-1, with 7 bases lining up with TRBD2. The germline CDR1 and CDR2 sequences are SGHRS and YFSETQ. Trimming took 1 base from V and 5 from J; bases not matched to a gene: 6. This CDR3 comprises 15 residues. The CDR3 loop is CASSLRASGDNEQFF. CDR3 coding DNA: TGCGCCAGCAGCTTGAGGGCTAGCGGAGACAATGAGCAGTTCTTC.

The chain uses TRBV10-1 and TRBJ2-5, with a weak D call TRBD1 (5 bases). The V gene lost 4 bases and the J gene lost 5 bases, with 14 bases spanning the gap. The CDR3 totals 14 residues. CDR1 WNHNN and CDR2 SYGVQD come from the germline V gene (reference sequence). In nucleotides, the CDR3 is TGCGCCAGCAGTGGGATGACAGTAGGGGAGACCCAGTACTTC. It specifies CASSGMTVGETQYF.

This chain connects TRBV1 to TRBJ1-5; TRBD1, the D gene given by the table, was not confirmed from the DNA. TRBV1 is reported as a pseudogene. The length of the CDR3 is 15 residues. CDR3 nucleotide sequence: TGCACCAGCAGCCAAGACGACACACACAATCAGCCCCAGCATTTT. This gives the protein CTSSQDDTHNQPQHF.

This chain joins TRBV5-1 and TRBJ2-1; 15 nucleotides line up with TRBD2. The CDR3 loop spans 15 amino acids. The junction had 2 bases not matched to a gene; V was cut back by 4 bases and J by 6 bases. CDR1 is SGHRS and CDR2 is YFSETQ in the germline V gene. The CDR3 region is CASSVGLAGGNEQFF. The CDR3 DNA sequence: TGCGCCAGCAGCGTGGGACTAGCGGGAGGCAATGAGCAGTTCTTC.

This chain connects TRBV27 to TRBJ1-1; D is ambiguous. Germline loops: CDR1 MNHEY, CDR2 SMNVEV (reference sequence). The CDR3 loop spans 13 amino acids. V shed 6 bases and J shed 2 bases, with 10 bases lying between them. The CDR3 DNA sequence: TGTGCCAGCAGGTCTTGGGCCAACACTGAAGCTTTCTTT. This encodes CASRSWANTEAFF.

The V and J genes are TRBV10-3 and TRBJ2-7, with a possible D match to TRBD1 (6 bases). The CDR3 contains 13 residues. Germline-derived CDR1 and CDR2 are ENHRY and SYGVKD. With 8 bases removed from V and 5 bases from J, the gap between germline ends came to 16 bases. The CDR3 DNA follows: TGTGCCATCGGGGAAACAGGGCCCCACGAGCAGTACTTC. It specifies CAIGETGPHEQYF.